What follows are 5 T cell receptor beta chains derived from one specimen sequenced in a study of blood T cell repertoires in COVID-19 (dated by TCRdb to about 2020). Libraries were built with the immunoSEQ multiplex PCR assay. The clones in this table, taken by TCRdb from immuneACCESS, are in-frame only. Not every clone is retained; where verified, under half of the shortfall comes from an unresolved V gene, and the cause of the rest is unknown. In all, the sample holds about 69,000 clones, and just under 80% of those were seen once. The ten top clones hold roughly 44% of the sample. Sequencing input: peripheral blood. The receptor set was obtained from a human donor in a cohort sampled during active COVID-19.

This sequence joins TRBV5-1 and TRBJ2-7; 9 bases match TRBD2. The CDR3 loop spans 16 amino acids. Losses at the gene ends were 8 bases for V and 3 bases for J; bases not matched to a gene: 15. CDR1 and CDR2 from the germline V gene are SGHRS and YFSETQ. The CDR3 bases are TGCGCCAGTATGTTGGGTGGGCTAGCGGGGTACTACGAGCAGTACTTC. Residues: CASMLGGLAGYYEQYF.

The chain employs TRBV19 and TRBJ2-1; 12 bases agree with TRBD2. Germline-derived CDR1 and CDR2 are LNHDA and SQIVND (reference sequence). Losses at the gene ends were 1 base for V and 7 bases for J; bases not matched to a gene: 8. The length of the CDR3 is 17 residues. The CDR3 is CASSIVWLAGGSNEQFF. The CDR3 DNA reads TGTGCCAGTAGTATAGTTTGGCTAGCGGGAGGGTCAAATGAGCAGTTCTTC.

The CDR3 bases are TGCGCCAGCAGCCGTAGCGGCCCTAGCACAGATACGCAGTATTTT. Protein product: CASSRSGPSTDTQYF. The chain is built from TRBV5-1 and TRBJ2-3; perhaps TRBD2 as D (6 bases). Germline V CDR1 and CDR2: SGHRS, YFSETQ. The CDR3 is made up of 15 amino acids. V gave up 4 bases and J gave up 0 bases, with 12 bases separating them.

J is TRBJ2-5 and V is TRBV19, with D perhaps TRBD2 (5 bases). Looked up from germline, CDR1 is LNHDA and CDR2 is SQIVND (reference sequence). The CDR3 loop spans 16 amino acids. The ends were cut back, 1 base at V and 4 bases at J, with 16 bases in the middle. In DNA form, the CDR3 reads TGTGCCAGTAGTATAGTCGGGGTGGGGAAAGGAGAGACCCAGTACTTC. Its translation is CASSIVGVGKGETQYF.

The V call is TRBV28, the J call TRBJ1-5, with 10 bases that match TRBD1. With V trimmed by 5 bases and J by 5 bases, 9 bases remained unmatched. CDR1 and CDR2 from the germline V gene are MDHEN and SYDVKM. The CDR3 length is 16 residues. CDR3 sequence reads: CASSIPPGQGHQPQHF. The CDR3 nucleotides are TGTGCCAGCAGTATCCCTCCGGGACAGGGGCATCAGCCCCAGCATTTT.